A single sample is the source of the 8 T cell receptor beta chains below, sequenced in a study of shared clonotypes between healthy human individuals. Generated by immunoSEQ multiplex PCR, the TCRdb table keeps only in-frame clones and is missing some. The table lists about 680,000 clones, roughly nine tenths of them singletons, with approximately 24% in the top ten. Naive CD8 cells lacked CD45RO and underwent positive selection for CCR7, leaving out terminally differentiated effector memory CD45RA+ cells. Sequencing used naive CD8+ T cells sorted from blood. Receptors originate from a man between 25 and 39 years old in good health.

The chain has TRBV5-3 and TRBJ1-1; 8 positions match TRBD1. TRBV5-3 is an ORF, with its function uncertain. CDR3 length: 11 amino acids. V shed 4 bases, J shed 10 bases, and the junction held 3 bases outside the gene matches. CDR3 sequence: CARSVGTGAFF. CDR3 sequence (DNA): TGTGCCAGAAGCGTAGGGACAGGAGCTTTCTTT.

The genes are TRBV4-1 and TRBJ1-3; D gene uncertain. V shed 1 base and J shed 4 bases, with 14 bases lying between them. Germline V gives CDR1 MGHRA, CDR2 YSYEKL. There are 16 residues in the CDR3. CDR3 nucleotides: TGCGCCAGCAGCCAAGGGGTCAGACCTCGAGGAAACACCATATATTTT. This translates into CASSQGVRPRGNTIYF.

V usage is TRBV6-1 and J usage is TRBJ2-3; no clear D. The CDR3 has 15 residues. In germline, CDR1 is MNHNS, CDR2 SASEGT. Trimming pared 2 bases from V and 3 bases from J, leaving 12 bases between. CDR3 sequence: CASSEYSAVTDTQYF. The DNA of the CDR3 is TGTGCCAGCAGTGAATATTCAGCAGTAACAGATACGCAGTATTTT.

V usage is TRBV9 and J usage is TRBJ2-7; D is perhaps TRBD1 or TRBD2 (6 bases each). V was pared by 2 bases and J by 3 bases, with 15 bases between. CDR1 and CDR2 from the germline V gene are SGDLS and YYNGEE. The length of the CDR3 is 15 residues. The CDR3 DNA sequence: TGTGCCAGCAGCGTTAATGGGGGCGGGATCTACGAGCAGTACTTC. As protein: CASSVNGGGIYEQYF. Full variable domain (rest looked up from reference TRBV9 and TRBJ2-7): DSGVTQTPKHLITATGQRVTLRCSPRSGDLSVYWYQQSLDQGLQFLIQYYNGEERAKGNILERFSAQQFPDLHSELNLSSLELGDSALYFCASSVNGGGIYEQYFGPGTRLTVT.

This chain uses TRBV11-2 with TRBJ2-1; the match to TRBD1 covers 8 bases. After removal of 3 bases from V and 0 bases from J, the junction contained 7 bases not matched to a gene. The germline V gene has CDR1 SGHAT and CDR2 FQNNGV. The CDR3 runs 17 residues. The CDR3 reads CASSFGQGTISYNEQFF. DNA of the CDR3: TGTGCCAGCAGCTTTGGACAGGGAACAATCTCCTACAATGAGCAGTTCTTC.

The V gene is TRBV5-1, the J gene TRBJ2-1, with 7 bases matching TRBD1. V trimming: 0 bases; J trimming: 0 bases; junction bases outside the gene matches: 3. Per the germline V gene, CDR1 is SGHRS and CDR2 is YFSETQ. The CDR3 covers 16 residues. This CDR3 is CASSLGQGASYNEQFF. In DNA form, the CDR3 reads TGCGCCAGCAGCTTGGGACAGGGTGCCTCCTACAATGAGCAGTTCTTC.

DNA of the CDR3: TGTGCCAGTGGGGTAGCGGGAGGTATCTACAATGAGCAGTTCTTC. Amino acid sequence: CASGVAGGIYNEQFF. This chain joins TRBV19 and TRBJ2-1, with 10 bases aligning to TRBD2. Germline lookup yields CDR1 LNHDA and CDR2 SQIVND (reference sequence). The CDR3 contains 15 residues. The J segment lost 3 bases and the V segment lost 8 bases, leaving 7 bases of the junction unmatched.

This chain uses TRBV7-6 with TRBJ2-7; 9 bases fit TRBD2. V lost 0 bases, J lost 6 bases, and 3 bases stayed unmatched. The V gene's germline CDR1 is SGHVS and CDR2 FNYEAQ. This CDR3 is built from 14 residues. The CDR3 DNA follows: TGTGCCAGCAGCTTAGCGGGACTAGCAAGCGAGCAGTACTTC. It codes for CASSLAGLASEQYF.